This T cell receptor beta chain appears in the sequencing data of a study of T cells and Merkel cell carcinoma outcomes. Assay: immunoSEQ multiplex PCR; the TCRdb copy retains only in-frame clones and omits some. The sample yields around 6,400 clones, over 60% seen once. The study, taken as a whole, reports: In Merkel cell carcinoma, repertoire and T-cell density reportedly predicted outcomes.

In regard to this clone: Its matching antigen is unknown.

CDR1 is SQVTM and CDR2 is ANQGSEA in the germline V gene. The CDR3 contains 15 residues. V lost 0 bases, J lost 8 bases, and 9 bases stayed unmatched. This receptor was identified in a human donor with Merkel cell carcinoma. Some clones in this sample may be carry-over from other donors' samples. Sequencing was done on a sample of tumor tissue from Merkel cell carcinoma. The gene calls are TRBV29-1 and TRBJ1-4, with 7 positions matching TRBD1. Here the CDR3 reads CSVEDPGGSKEKLFF. The DNA for the CDR3 is TGCAGCGTTGAAGATCCAGGGGGTTCAAAAGAAAAACTGTTTTTT.